The 19 T cell receptor beta chains reported below all come from one sample, sequenced in a study of a mutant IDH1 vaccine in newly diagnosed glioma. Some clones are missing from TCRdb's copy, which holds only in-frame ones; the method was immunoSEQ multiplex PCR. The repertoire includes around 60,000 clones, approximately 88% of them detected once, and roughly 9.5% sits in the top ten. The time point is: week 11, during vaccination. Each dose delivered 300 ug of mutant IDH1 20-mer peptide subcutaneously with imiquimod. What these receptors recognize is not known. Sequences were derived from PBMCs, sampled from a glioma patient whose treatment included an IDH1 peptide vaccine. All receptors derive from a woman aged 45-65 years with glioma.

The DNA for the CDR3 is TGTGCTAGTGGAAGGGAGGGGGCTTGGGGGGCTTTCTTT. Amino acids: CASGREGAWGAFF. The chain couples TRBV12-5 to TRBJ1-1; 7 bases agree with TRBD1. Germline loops: CDR1 LGHNT, CDR2 FRNRAP. This CDR3 contains 13 residues. The V and J ends lost 6 bases and 11 bases, in that order; junction bases with no gene match: 12.

CDR3 sequence reads: CASRTGRHYGYTF. The DNA for the CDR3 is TGTGCCAGCAGGACAGGGCGACACTATGGCTACACCTTC. This chain uses TRBV28 with TRBJ1-2, with 7 bases aligning to TRBD1. CDR1 and CDR2 from the germline V gene are MDHEN and SYDVKM. This CDR3 region has 13 residues. V lost 6 bases and J lost 3; bases outside the gene matches: 4.

The rearrangement joins TRBV5-5 to TRBJ1-3; TRBD1 is a possible D gene (6 bases). The V gene's germline CDR1 is SGHKS and CDR2 YYEKEE (reference sequence). V shed 6 bases and J shed 4 bases, with 11 bases lying between them. The CDR3 is made up of 13 amino acids. The CDR3 region is CASIPDRGNTIYF. The CDR3 DNA is TGTGCCAGCATTCCAGACAGGGGAAACACCATATATTTT.

The chain carries TRBV6-6 and TRBJ1-6; 8 bases are shared with TRBD1. This CDR3 has 13 amino acids. CDR1 and CDR2 (germline): MNHNY, SVGAGI (reference sequence). J lost 10 bases, V lost 6 bases, and 5 bases had no gene match. As DNA, the CDR3 is TGTGCCAGCAGGACAGGGGTTAACTCACCCCTCCACTTT. This translates into CASRTGVNSPLHF.

The CDR3 DNA reads as TGTGCCAGCAGTGCTCGACTGAACACTGAAGCTTTCTTT. It yields the protein CASSARLNTEAFF. The chain has TRBV2 and TRBJ1-1; D is uncertain. Between the trimmed V and J ends, which lost 4 bases and 0 bases, there was a span of 6 bases. The germline CDR1 and CDR2 sequences are SNHLY and FYNNEI. The CDR3 loop spans 13 amino acids.

The chain uses TRBV7-3 and TRBJ2-7, with 8 bases matching TRBD2. CDR3 length: 16 amino acids. Per the germline V gene, CDR1 is SGHTA and CDR2 is FQGTGA. V shed 5 bases and J 2 bases; nucleotides not matched to a gene: 11. CDR3 amino acids: CASSPTGTSSAYEQYF. The DNA of the CDR3 is TGTGCCAGCAGCCCTACTGGGACTAGTAGCGCCTACGAGCAGTACTTC.

This clone was seen only once. The V and J genes are TRBV21-1 and TRBJ1-2; the tabulated D call, TRBD1, remains unverified against the DNA. TRBV21-1 corresponds to a pseudogene. This CDR3 contains 16 residues. The CDR3 reads CASSSSRDSPGYGYTF. CDR3 in DNA: TGTGCCAGCAGCTCCTCTCGGGACAGTCCGGGGTATGGCTACACCTTC.

This clone was recorded only once. The CDR3 coding sequence is TGTGCCAGCTTGGAGTCGGGAGGGAACACTGAAGCTTTCTTT. This gives the protein CASLESGGNTEAFF. The chain has TRBV11-3 and TRBJ1-1; D gene uncertain. This CDR3 is built from 14 residues. The ends were cut back, 8 bases at V and 1 base at J, with 14 bases in the middle. Germline V gene sequence: CDR1 SGHNT, CDR2 YENEEA.

V gene TRBV28 combines with J gene TRBJ1-6; TRBD1 is a possible D gene (5 bases). Germline V gene lookup returns CDR1 MDHEN and CDR2 SYDVKM. V was clipped by 6 bases and J by 11 bases, with 17 bases between them. The CDR3 covers 14 residues. The CDR3 protein is CASRGAQPGTPLHF. For the CDR3, the DNA is TGTGCCAGCAGAGGGGCCCAGCCCGGAACACCCCTCCACTTT.

The chain recombines TRBV4-1 with TRBJ1-4; tentative D call: TRBD1 (6 bases). CDR3 length: 15 residues. The germline CDR1 and CDR2 sequences are MGHRA and YSYEKL. V lost 1 base and J 10 bases, leaving 16 bases between the germline ends. Here the CDR3 DNA reads TGCGCCAGCAGCCAAGGGGTACACAGGGACGGAAAACTGTTTTTT. Translated: CASSQGVHRDGKLFF.

This sequence joins TRBV28 and TRBJ2-2; TRBD2 aligns across 7 bases. The CDR3 covers 16 residues. V shed 4 bases and J 2 bases; nucleotides not matched to a gene: 7. Germline assignment: CDR1 MDHEN and CDR2 SYDVKM. The CDR3 DNA sequence: TGTGCCAGCAGTTCACCCAGCGGGGTAAACACCGGGGAGCTGTTTTTT. Its protein is CASSSPSGVNTGELFF. The full variable domain, completed using reference TRBV28 and TRBJ2-2, is DVKVTQSSRYLVKRTGEKVFLECVQDMDHENMFWYRQDPGLGLRLIYFSYDVKMKEKGDIPEGYSVSREKKERFSLILESASTNQTSMYLCASSSPSGVNTGELFFGEGSRLTVL.

This chain connects TRBV4-3 to TRBJ2-2; 12 bases line up with TRBD1. The germline gives CDR1 LGHNA, CDR2 YSLEER. The CDR3 contains 17 residues. J was trimmed by 6 bases and V by 0 bases; bases with no gene match: 5. CDR3 loop: CASSQDRDRGRAGELFF. CDR3 coding DNA: TGCGCCAGCAGCCAAGATCGGGACAGGGGGCGAGCCGGGGAGCTGTTTTTT.

The chain has TRBV2 and TRBJ2-3; D tentatively reads TRBD1 or TRBD2 (5 bases each). The CDR3 spans 16 residues. Looked up from germline, CDR1 is SNHLY and CDR2 is FYNNEI. V lost 5 bases to trimming and J lost 0 bases, with 15 bases between them. This CDR3 reads CASSRDGASSTDTQYF. The CDR3 nucleotides are TGTGCCAGCAGTAGGGACGGGGCCTCTAGCACAGATACGCAGTATTTT.

Worth noting for this clone: The junction departs from the called germline gene at one end, perhaps through a read error. This chain joins TRBV20-1 and TRBJ1-1; D possibly corresponds to TRBD1 (5 bases). This CDR3 is 10 amino acids long. In germline, CDR1 is DFQATT, CDR2 SNEGSKA (reference sequence). Written as DNA, the CDR3 is TGCAGTGCTCGAGACAGTGAAGCTTTCTTT. Amino acid sequence: CSARDSEAFF.

This sequence joins TRBV27 and TRBJ1-1; D remains ambiguous. The CDR3 is made up of 14 amino acids. The V and J ends lost 3 bases and 0 bases respectively, with 8 bases between them. Germline loops: CDR1 MNHEY, CDR2 SMNVEV (reference sequence). The CDR3 DNA reads as TGTGCCAGCAGTTTTAGGGTCGTGAACACTGAAGCTTTCTTT. Its protein product is CASSFRVVNTEAFF.

The genes are TRBV2 and TRBJ2-1, with TRBD1 matching over 7 bases. The CDR3 extends over 15 amino acids. V lost 6 bases to trimming and J lost 9 bases; unmatched junction nucleotides: 14. Germline-derived CDR1 and CDR2 are SNHLY and FYNNEI. Here the CDR3 reads CASRLDRELTREQFF. The DNA of the CDR3 is TGTGCCAGCAGGCTCGACAGGGAGCTAACCCGTGAGCAGTTCTTC.

The rearrangement joins TRBV28 to TRBJ2-3; possible D gene TRBD1, 6 bases. V shed 7 bases and J shed 3 bases, with 14 bases lying between them. Germline V gene lookup returns CDR1 MDHEN and CDR2 SYDVKM. The CDR3 extends over 14 amino acids. For the CDR3, the DNA is TGTGCCAGCACCTCAGGGGCACTAACAGATACGCAGTATTTT. Protein sequence: CASTSGALTDTQYF.

The chain has TRBV5-4 and TRBJ2-2, with 7 positions matching TRBD2. V was clipped by 5 bases and J by 2 bases; unmatched bases: 9. The CDR3 length is 16 residues. Germline V lookup: CDR1 SGHNT, CDR2 YYREEE (reference sequence). The CDR3 loop is CASSGGGTVNTGELFF. DNA of the CDR3: TGTGCCAGCAGTGGGGGAGGGACGGTAAACACCGGGGAGCTGTTTTTT.

This clone showed up just a few times. Here the CDR3 reads CASSVRGVGSDEAFF. The CDR3 DNA is TGTGCCAGCAGTGTTAGGGGCGTAGGGTCTGATGAAGCTTTCTTT. This chain links TRBV2 with TRBJ1-1, with D possibly matching TRBD1 (5 bases). Germline loops: CDR1 SNHLY, CDR2 FYNNEI. The CDR3 spans 15 residues. Trimming took 4 bases from V and 7 from J, leaving 19 bases between them.